The clone carrying this T cell receptor beta chain has at least ten counts. The antigen remains unidentified. This sample was taken from a study of beta chain features in type 1 diabetes. What was sequenced were expressed TCRB transcripts, since all of the isolated RNA had been reverse transcribed. The repertoire was sequenced with immunoSEQ multiplex PCR; TCRdb's copy has only in-frame clones and lacks some. The sample has some 350,000 clones; 9.5% to 10% are singletons. General observations from the study: Within the patient group, naive, central memory and Treg TCRB repertoires appeared more similar to each other than within healthy donors. There was a moderate but significant shortening of TCRB CDR3s in all four CD4+ subsets of Type 1 diabetes patients.

V was clipped by 3 bases and J by 5 bases, with 13 bases between them. Germline CDR1 MDHEN, CDR2 SYDVKM. This CDR3 has 15 residues. The specimen sequenced was central memory CD4+ T cells from blood. The origin of this receptor is a man aged 25 to 40 with type 1 diabetes. V is TRBV28 and J is TRBJ2-2; no clear D. In nucleotides, the CDR3 is TGTGCCAGCAGTTTCCATCGCCTGAGGACCGGGGAGCTGTTTTTT. It is translated as CASSFHRLRTGELFF.